These 19 T cell receptor beta chains originate from one sample sequenced in a study of cytomegalovirus exposure and HLA in healthy donors. PCR amplification relied on 60 Vbeta primers (plus 13 Jbeta primers). Produced via immunoSEQ multiplex PCR; TCRdb's table is partial and in-frame only. The listing records approximately 140,000 clones. Sequencing used PBMCs. Every receptor here comes from a woman aged 45-65 years in good health and CMV-seronegative.

The J gene is TRBJ2-5, the V gene TRBV7-9; tentatively, D is TRBD2 (6 bases). There are 14 residues in the CDR3. Per germline, CDR1 SEHNR and CDR2 FQNEAQ (reference sequence). Trimming cost V 5 bases and J 3 bases, with 13 bases left between them. CDR3 region: CASSPSGEEETQYF. The CDR3 DNA sequence: TGTGCCAGCAGCCCCTCCGGGGAGGAAGAGACCCAGTACTTC.

The V and J genes are TRBV5-5 and TRBJ2-7, with D tentatively TRBD2 (5 bases). This CDR3 has 14 amino acids. CDR1 SGHKS and CDR2 YYEKEE come from the germline V gene (reference sequence). Trimming left V 0 bases short and J 4 bases short, with 11 bases between. The CDR3 sequence is CASSLELAEYEQYF. The CDR3 coding sequence is TGTGCCAGCAGCTTGGAGCTAGCAGAGTACGAGCAGTACTTC.

The CDR3 coding sequence is TGTGCCAGTAGCCAGACAGGCGCGAATCAGCCCCAGCATTTT. Its translation is CASSQTGANQPQHF. V gene TRBV19 combines with J gene TRBJ1-5; D is perhaps TRBD1 (6 bases). Trimming shortened V by 6 bases and J by 4 bases, and 13 bases separated the two germline ends. Germline V gene data show CDR1 as LNHDA and CDR2 as SQIVND (reference sequence). This CDR3 has 14 residues.

The chain employs TRBV5-4 and TRBJ1-1, with D perhaps TRBD1 (6 bases). Per germline, CDR1 SGHNT and CDR2 YYREEE (reference sequence). This CDR3 spans 14 amino acids. Between the trimmed V and J ends, which lost 2 bases and 0 bases, there was a span of 8 bases. CDR3 protein: CASSFQGLNTEAFF. Written as DNA, the CDR3 is TGTGCCAGCAGCTTCCAGGGGTTGAACACTGAAGCTTTCTTT.

The chain links TRBV5-6 to TRBJ2-5, with D perhaps matching TRBD2 (5 bases). CDR1 SGHDT and CDR2 YYEEEE come from the germline V gene. V was clipped by 4 bases and J by 2 bases, with 9 bases between them. The CDR3 is 13 amino acids. The CDR3, as DNA: TGTGCCAGCAGCCGAGCGGATCAAGAGACCCAGTACTTC. Its protein product is CASSRADQETQYF.

The chain uses TRBV6-6 and TRBJ2-5; 7 bases fit TRBD2. There are 11 residues in the CDR3. The germline CDR1 and CDR2 sequences are MNHNY and SVGAGI (reference sequence). V dropped 11 bases and J dropped 6; count of bases not matched to a gene: 6. This CDR3 reads CAARTRQTQYF. CDR3 coding DNA: TGTGCCGCAAGGACTAGGCAGACCCAGTACTTC.

This chain joins TRBV4-2 and TRBJ2-4; 12 bases map to TRBD2. With V trimmed by 0 bases and J by 0 bases, 9 bases remained unmatched. The CDR3 runs to 20 residues. Germline CDR1 is LGHNA and CDR2 is YNFKEQ. Here the CDR3 reads CASSQDRASGGAEAKNIQYF. The CDR3 DNA follows: TGTGCCAGCAGCCAAGATCGCGCTAGCGGGGGGGCCGAAGCCAAAAACATTCAGTACTTC.

Concerning this clone itself: Distinct nucleotide sequences in the sample also encode this CDR3. The J gene is TRBJ2-5, the V gene TRBV29-1; 8 bases are shared with TRBD1. Germline CDR1 and CDR2: SQVTM and ANQGSEA. This CDR3 is 12 amino acids long. V dropped 6 bases and J dropped 5; count of bases not matched to a gene: 5. The CDR3 region has the DNA TGCAGCGTGGGTGACAGGGGCGAGACCCAGTACTTC. This codes for CSVGDRGETQYF. Using reference TRBV29-1 and TRBJ2-5 for the parts outside the CDR3, the full variable domain is SAVISQKPSRDICQRGTSLTIQCQVDSQVTMMFWYRQQPGQSLTLIATANQGSEATYESGFVIDKFPISRPNLTFSTLTVSNMSPEDSSIYLCSVGDRGETQYFGPGTRLLVL.

V is TRBV19 and J is TRBJ2-7; TRBD2 might be the D (6 bases). V lost 3 bases and J 6 bases, leaving 9 bases between the germline ends. Germline V gene data show CDR1 as LNHDA and CDR2 as SQIVND (reference sequence). The CDR3 sequence is 12 residues long. The CDR3 DNA sequence: TGTGCCAGTAGTATCTGGCGGGGCGAGCAGTACTTC. It specifies CASSIWRGEQYF.

The V and J genes are TRBV5-8 and TRBJ1-2, with 9 bases that match TRBD1. CDR3 size: 15 residues. Trimming at V came to 1 base and at J to 7 bases, leaving 8 bases not matched to a gene. Germline V gene sequence: CDR1 SGHTS, CDR2 YDEGEE. CDR3 amino acids: CASSLIGTGSRGYTF. The CDR3 DNA reads TGTGCCAGCAGCTTGATTGGGACAGGGTCGCGTGGCTACACCTTC.

The CDR3: CASIGMTGVGNEQFF. The CDR3 region has the DNA TGTGCCAGCATTGGGATGACAGGGGTTGGCAATGAGCAGTTCTTC. This chain connects TRBV28 to TRBJ2-1, with 8 bases aligning to TRBD1. V lost 7 bases, J lost 6 bases, and 11 bases stayed unmatched. There are 15 residues in the CDR3. From germline, CDR1 is MDHEN and CDR2 SYDVKM.

The rearrangement uses TRBV4-1 and TRBJ1-3; weak D call: TRBD1 (5 bases). The V end was cut by 4 bases, the J end by 2 bases, with 12 bases between. Looked up from germline, CDR1 is MGHRA and CDR2 is YSYEKL. This CDR3 spans 15 amino acids. The chain's CDR3 is CASSRSRGAGNTIYF. CDR3 nucleotides: TGCGCCAGCAGCCGCTCAAGGGGTGCTGGAAACACCATATATTTT.

The chain is built from TRBV27 and TRBJ2-2, with 11 bases identical to TRBD2. V lost 5 bases to trimming and J lost 7 bases; unmatched junction nucleotides: 18. The CDR3 runs 19 residues. Germline V gives CDR1 MNHEY, CDR2 SMNVEV (reference sequence). CDR3: CASSALIAGGPRTFGELFF. The CDR3, as DNA: TGTGCCAGCAGTGCTCTTATAGCGGGAGGGCCCCGAACTTTCGGGGAGCTGTTTTTT.

This chain uses TRBV6-6 with TRBJ1-4; D is ambiguous. CDR1 MNHNY and CDR2 SVGAGI come from the germline V gene (reference sequence). The CDR3 contains 15 residues. Trimming left V 3 bases short and J 5 bases short, with 13 bases between. For the CDR3, the DNA is TGTGCCAGCAGTTATGGCTTACAGCCAAATGAAAAACTGTTTTTT. The encoded protein is CASSYGLQPNEKLFF.

This chain's CDR3 is CASSYGQGTEAFF. The CDR3 coding sequence is TGTGCCAGCAGTTATGGACAGGGTACTGAAGCTTTCTTT. The genes are TRBV6-1 and TRBJ1-1, with 8 bases fitting TRBD1. Losses at the gene ends were 5 bases for V and 5 bases for J; bases not matched to a gene: 4. The CDR3 has 13 residues. Germline CDR1 and CDR2: MNHNS and SASEGT.

The J gene is TRBJ2-1, the V gene TRBV2; 8 bases match TRBD2. The CDR3 sequence is 15 residues long. V lost 6 bases to trimming and J lost 7 bases; unmatched junction nucleotides: 11. Germline assignment: CDR1 SNHLY and CDR2 FYNNEI. CDR3 loop: CASRNSGRKENEQFF. Written as DNA, the CDR3 is TGTGCCAGCAGGAACAGCGGGAGAAAGGAAAATGAGCAGTTCTTC.

V is TRBV5-6 and J is TRBJ2-3; weak D call: TRBD2 (6 bases). Trimming took off 4 bases at V and 5 bases at J, with 17 bases between the two ends. The germline V gene encodes CDR1 SGHDT and CDR2 YYEEEE. The CDR3 length is 15 residues. In nucleotides, the CDR3 is TGTGCCAGCAGCCCCCTTCGCGGGGTTGGAGATACGCAGTATTTT. It codes for CASSPLRGVGDTQYF.

V usage is TRBV6-1 and J usage is TRBJ2-3; a possible D gene is TRBD1 (5 bases). V was trimmed by 2 bases and J by 5 bases, leaving 14 bases between them. The CDR3 has 15 residues. CDR1 and CDR2 (germline): MNHNS, SASEGT. The CDR3 sequence is CASSETPQAGDTQYF. The CDR3 region has the DNA TGTGCCAGCAGTGAAACCCCACAGGCCGGAGATACGCAGTATTTT.

In the case of this clone: Other DNA sequences in this specimen translate into the identical CDR3. V and J are TRBV18 and TRBJ2-3; maybe TRBD2 (7 bases). V was pared by 1 base and J by 1 base, with 9 bases between. CDR3 size: 15 residues. The germline V gene has CDR1 KGHSH and CDR2 LQKENI. Here the CDR3 reads CASSPRGGGTDTQYF. The CDR3 coding sequence is TGTGCCAGCTCACCACGGGGGGGCGGCACAGATACGCAGTATTTT.